This T cell receptor beta chain was sequenced in a study of blood T cells in healthy people across ages. Study findings and constraints: Measured against age, TCR beta diversity per million T cells decreased in a roughly linear manner. In the absence of known donor CMV status, changes in expanded clonotypes were possibly confounded.

Trimming took off 4 bases at V and 9 bases at J, with 30 bases between the two ends. Germline V CDR1 and CDR2: SGHTA, FQGNSA. There are 18 residues in the CDR3. Donors ranged from 6 to 90 years old and were healthy Caucasians in Russia. This clonotype was seen repeatedly, ten times or more. Its antigen is as yet unknown. A second PCR, run for 7 to 11 cycles, used a sample-barcoded 5' primer plus a J-beta primer mix. TCRdb re-derived calls from the 5' RACE reads in MiXCR, one entry per CDR3 protein. This sample has 550,000 to 800,000 distinct CDR3 sequences, with about 30% found just once. The chain carries TRBV7-2 and TRBJ2-5; D is undetermined. Sequences were obtained from blood. The source is an elderly woman in good health. The CDR3 region has the DNA TGTGCCAGCAGCTCCGGCAAAGTCTCGGGTGGGGTATTTTATCCCCAGTACTTC. Amino acids: CASSSGKVSGGVFYPQYF.